The clone carrying this T cell receptor (beta chain) was seen repeatedly, ten times or more. No antigen is known for it. Each CDR3 protein is one row after TCRdb ran MiXCR on the RACE reads. The sample contains 75,000 to 90,000 distinct CDR3 sequences, 10% of which appear only once. The record originates from a study of human T cells and chemical hapten exposure. Study-wide results and caveats: Versus controls, significantly more large CDR3 similarity clusters arose from expanded TCRs. Counts of TCRs above 1 in 1000 frequency stayed unchanged with DPC sensitization.

Germline CDR1 and CDR2: DFQATT and SNEGSKA (reference sequence). The V and J ends lost 8 bases and 3 bases, in that order; junction bases with no gene match: 4. The CDR3 sequence is 13 residues long. Time point in this sample: patch test 2, 6 weeks after DPC sensitization. Regarding treatment: therapeutic diphenylcyclopropenone sensitization with weekly scalp DPC. Non-pregnant alopecia patients aged 18 to 70, suitable for DPC therapy. Unfractionated whole blood yielded the extracted total RNA. The genes are TRBV20-1 and TRBJ2-3; 11 positions match TRBD2. The material was whole blood, obtained in connection with sensitization to the hapten diphenylcyclopropenone (DPC). This clonotype was obtained from a woman between 50 and 59 years old with alopecia areata. Some clones in this sample may be carry-over from other donors' samples. The chain's CDR3 is CSSLAGATDTQYF. The CDR3, as DNA: TGCAGTTCACTAGCGGGAGCGACAGATACGCAGTATTTT.